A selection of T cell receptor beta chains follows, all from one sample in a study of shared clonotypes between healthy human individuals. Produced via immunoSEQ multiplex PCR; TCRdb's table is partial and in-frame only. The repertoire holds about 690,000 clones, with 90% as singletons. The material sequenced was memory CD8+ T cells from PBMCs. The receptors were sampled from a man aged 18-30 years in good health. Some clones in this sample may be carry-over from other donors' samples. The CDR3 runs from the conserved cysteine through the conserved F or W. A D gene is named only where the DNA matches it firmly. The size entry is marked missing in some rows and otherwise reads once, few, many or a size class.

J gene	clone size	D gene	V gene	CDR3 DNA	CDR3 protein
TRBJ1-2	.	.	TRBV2	TGTGCCAGCAGTGAAGCTGACGGGGGAAACTATGGCTACACCTTC	CASSEADGGNYGYTF
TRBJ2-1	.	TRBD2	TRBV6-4	TGTGCCAGCAGTGATTTTGCGGGAGGAGAGCAGTTCTTC	CASSDFAGGEQFF
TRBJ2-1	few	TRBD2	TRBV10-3	TGTGCCAGCAAACTAGCGGGAGAGAATGAGCAGTTCTTC	CASKLAGENEQFF
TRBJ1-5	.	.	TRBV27	TGTGCCAGCAGTCCAGGACTTGACAATCAGCCCCAGCATTTT	CASSPGLDNQPQHF
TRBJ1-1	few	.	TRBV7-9	TGTGCCAGCAGCTTAGATATGGTTGAAGCTTTCTTT	CASSLDMVEAFF
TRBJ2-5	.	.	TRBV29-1	TGCAGCGCAACCCCAGGGCAAGAGACCCAGTACTTC	CSATPGQETQYF
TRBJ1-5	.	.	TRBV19	TGTGCCAGTAGAAAGGAGGGGATTGGGGATCAGCCCCAGCATTTT	CASRKEGIGDQPQHF
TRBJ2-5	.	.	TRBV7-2	TGTGCCAGCAGCCCCCCCGCGGCAGTCCAAGAGACCCAGTACTTC	CASSPPAAVQETQYF
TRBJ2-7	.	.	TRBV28	TGTGCCAGCAGTCGGGAAACCGTCCGGGAGCGGCTCGTGGACGAGCAGTACTTC	CASSRETVRERLVDEQYF
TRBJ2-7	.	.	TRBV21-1	TGTGCCAGCAGCAAAGAGGGGCCCCGGTCCCCGGGAACCTACGAGCAGTACTTC	CASSKEGPRSPGTYEQYF
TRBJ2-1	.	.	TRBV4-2	TGTGCCAGCAGCCAATATAGGGTCAATGAGCAGTTCTTC	CASSQYRVNEQFF
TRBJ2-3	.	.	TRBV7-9	TGTGCCAGCATCCCAGCGATTAATATTAGCACAGATACGCAGTATTTT	CASIPAINISTDTQYF
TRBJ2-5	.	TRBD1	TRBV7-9	TGTGCCAGCAGCACTCGGGACAGCCAAGAGACCCAGTACTTC	CASSTRDSQETQYF
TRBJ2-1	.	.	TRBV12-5	TGTGCTAGTGGTTTGTGGGGGGTGGAGCCGCGGTTCTTC	CASGLWGVEPRFF
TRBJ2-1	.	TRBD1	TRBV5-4	TGTGCCAGCAGCCCCGGGACAGAACTCAATGAGCAGTTCTTC	CASSPGTELNEQFF
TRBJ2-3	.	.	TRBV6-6	TGTGCCAGCAGTTACCACCAGGGAGGAACAGATACGCAGTATTTT	CASSYHQGGTDTQYF
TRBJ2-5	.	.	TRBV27	TGTGCCAGCAGTTCAGCCCTCTCCCGAGAGACCCAGTACTTC	CASSSALSRETQYF
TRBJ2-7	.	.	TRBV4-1	TGCGCCAGCAGCCAAGACAGGTCAAGGCAGTACTTC	CASSQDRSRQYF
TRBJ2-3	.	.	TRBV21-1	TGTGCCAGCAGCAAAGTCGGGGGACTAGCGGACACAGATACGCAGTATTTT	CASSKVGGLADTDTQYF
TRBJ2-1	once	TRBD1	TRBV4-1	TGCGCCAGCAGCTACCGGGACAGCAAAAACAATGAGCAGTTCTTC	CASSYRDSKNNEQFF
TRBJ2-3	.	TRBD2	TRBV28	TGTGCCAGCAGCCCTACTAGCGGGCTCACAGATACGCAGTATTTT	CASSPTSGLTDTQYF
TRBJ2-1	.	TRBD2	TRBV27	TGTGCCAGCAGTCAACAGGGACTAGCGGTATACAATGAGCAGTTCTTC	CASSQQGLAVYNEQFF
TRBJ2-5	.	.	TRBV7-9	TGTGCCAGCAGCCCTAAGGCTATAAAAGAGACCCAGTACTTC	CASSPKAIKETQYF
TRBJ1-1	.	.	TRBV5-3	TGTGCCAGCAGCTTGCCCACGTGGGGGCACACTGAAGCTTTCTTT	CASSLPTWGHTEAFF
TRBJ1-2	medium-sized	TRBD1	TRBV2	TGTGCCAGCAGTGCGGACAGGGGGCTTACCTATGGCTACACCTTC	CASSADRGLTYGYTF
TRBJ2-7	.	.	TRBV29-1	TGCAGCGTTGACGAGGCAGACAGCTACGAGCAGTACTTC	CSVDEADSYEQYF
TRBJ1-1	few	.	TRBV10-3	TGTGCCATCAGTGAATTCCGGGGGGCGGACACTGAAGCTTTCTTT	CAISEFRGADTEAFF
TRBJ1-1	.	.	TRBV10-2	TGCGCCAGCAGTGAATCGGCAGGGGCGAACACTGAAGCTTTCTTT	CASSESAGANTEAFF
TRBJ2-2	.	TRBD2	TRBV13	TGTGCCAGCAGCTCCGGGACTAGCGGGTGGAACACCGGGGAGCTGTTTTTT	CASSSGTSGWNTGELFF
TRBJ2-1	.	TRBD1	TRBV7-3	TGTGCCAGCAGCTCGACAGGGTCCCCCTACAATGAGCAGTTCTTC	CASSSTGSPYNEQFF
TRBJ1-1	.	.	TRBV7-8	TGTGCCAGCAGCCCGGGGGGACGCGAAGCTTTCTTT	CASSPGGREAFF
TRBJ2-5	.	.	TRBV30	TGTGCCTGGAGGGGACCGGGCGGGGAAGGAGAGACCCAGTACTTC	CAWRGPGGEGETQYF
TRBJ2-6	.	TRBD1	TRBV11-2	TGTGCCAGCAGGCTGCTAAGGACAGGGGACCCCTCTGGGGCCAACGTCCTGACTTTC	CASRLLRTGDPSGANVLTF
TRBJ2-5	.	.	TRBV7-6	TGTGCCAGCAGCTTAACCGAGTACCAAGAGACCCAGTACTTC	CASSLTEYQETQYF
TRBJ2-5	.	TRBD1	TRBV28	TGTGCCAGCAGTTCAACGGGGAGGACAGGGTTCCAAGAGACCCAGTACTTC	CASSSTGRTGFQETQYF
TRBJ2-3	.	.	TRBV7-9	TGTGCCAGCAGCCCTACGTGGGGATCAGATACGCAGTATTTT	CASSPTWGSDTQYF
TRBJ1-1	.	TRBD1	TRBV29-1	TGCAGCGTTGAGGGAGAACAGGGGTTGAACACTGAAGCTTTCTTT	CSVEGEQGLNTEAFF
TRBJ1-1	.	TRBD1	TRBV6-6	TGTGCCAGCAGAACAACAGGGGAGACTGAAGCTTTCTTT	CASRTTGETEAFF
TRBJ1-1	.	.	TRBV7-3	TGTGCCAGCAGCTTAACTGGGTTTGGGGGGGGCCCAACGGGCACTGAAGCTTTCTTT	CASSLTGFGGGPTGTEAFF